This passage covers 5 T cell receptor beta chains from one sample sequenced in a study of vaccination and CD4 T cells after COVID-19. These TCRs are of unknown antigen specificity. The Oncomine TCR Beta short-read assay generated sequence data from the DNA of cultured CD4+ T cells. Researchers extracted genomic DNA from CD4+ T cells that had been cultured. TCRdb re-called the PCR reads with MiXCR, one entry per CDR3 protein. The sample lists some 10,000 distinct CDR3 sequences; 28% were seen once. Treatment noted: roughly 10-day PBMC culture with coronavirus spike peptide pools or control peptides (ViraFEST assay). CD4+ T cells that came from the unexposed donor were collected before the COVID-19 pandemic (2011-2018). The sequenced sample consisted of CD4+ T cells from blood, cultured in vitro. The receptors were sampled from a human donor in good health.

This clonotype was seen a handful of times. The chain has TRBV6-1 and TRBJ2-1, with 8 bases lining up with TRBD2. V shed 6 bases, J shed 6 bases, and the junction held 10 bases outside the gene matches. CDR3 length equals 15 residues. The germline gives CDR1 MNHNS, CDR2 SASEGT. CDR3 coding DNA: TGTGCCAGCAGAGAGACTAGCGATTACCTCAATGAGCAGTTCTTC. Protein sequence: CASRETSDYLNEQFF.

This clonotype has a handful of counts. The chain combines TRBV10-2 with TRBJ2-3; D may be TRBD2 (6 bases). CDR1 is WSHSY and CDR2 is SAAADI in the germline V gene. V shed 3 bases and J shed 5 bases, with 15 bases lying between them. This CDR3 has 15 amino acids. In DNA form, the CDR3 reads TGCGCCAGCAGTGACCTGGACCCGGGGGTAGATACGCAGTATTTT. It codes for CASSDLDPGVDTQYF.

The chain joins TRBV6-5 to TRBJ2-6, with 10 nucleotides matching TRBD1. V dropped 2 bases and J dropped 0; count of bases not matched to a gene: 1. The CDR3 is 17 residues long. Germline V gene data show CDR1 as MNHEY and CDR2 as SVGAGI. CDR3 nucleotides: TGTGCCAGCAGTTACCGGGACAGGGGCTCTGGGGCCAACGTCCTGACTTTC. Translating it yields CASSYRDRGSGANVLTF.

This clonotype is labeled medium-sized. The chain recombines TRBV20-1 with TRBJ2-7; 8 positions agree with TRBD2. The V segment lost 3 bases and the J segment 7 bases; nucleotides outside the gene matches: 14. CDR3 length equals 15 residues. Germline V lookup: CDR1 DFQATT, CDR2 SNEGSKA (reference sequence). The DNA of the CDR3 is TGCAGTGCTAGCCGGCTAGCGGGTGGTGTTGGGGAGCAGTACTTC. Encoded protein: CSASRLAGGVGEQYF.

Only a few counts were recorded for this clonotype. V usage is TRBV7-6 and J usage is TRBJ2-3; a possible D gene is TRBD1 (6 bases). Trimming removed 6 bases from V and 6 bases from J, with 13 bases in between. The germline V gene has CDR1 SGHVS and CDR2 FNYEAQ. The CDR3 is made up of 13 amino acids. The chain's CDR3 is CASSSSRGDTQYF. The CDR3 nucleotides are TGTGCCAGCAGTTCTAGCAGGGGCGATACGCAGTATTTT.